This T cell receptor (beta chain) was documented in a study of shared clonotypes between healthy human individuals. V was pared by 5 bases and J by 5 bases, with 19 bases between. The CDR3 consists of 16 residues. Germline values: CDR1 SGHNT, CDR2 YENEEA. Negatively enriched CD4+ T cells were divided by CD45RA into naive and memory. Assay runs were performed at deep level. Method: immunoSEQ multiplex PCR; TCRdb's copy keeps in-frame clones and lacks some. The repertoire has about 2.5 million clones, roughly 92% of them found once; the top ten carry 0.37%. The receptor was derived from a man between 18 and 35 years old in good health. Some clones in this sample may be carry-over from other donors' samples. The V call is TRBV11-3, the J call TRBJ2-1; D is perhaps TRBD1 (7 bases). Sequencing was carried out using naive CD4+ T cells from PBMCs. Regarding subset: CD45RA+ positively selected. CDR3 sequence reads: CASSGWTGGMNNEQFF. DNA for the CDR3: TGTGCCAGCAGCGGTTGGACAGGCGGGATGAACAATGAGCAGTTCTTC.